This T cell receptor (beta chain) appears in the sequencing data of a study of control samples from healthy donors and cancer patients. Some clones are missing from TCRdb's copy, which holds only in-frame ones; the method was immunoSEQ multiplex PCR. The table records about 60,000 clones, roughly 88% of them present only once. The germline V gene encodes CDR1 SQVTM and CDR2 ANQGSEA. The ends lost 1 base at V and 7 bases at J; junction bases unmatched: 3. CDR3 size: 13 residues. Input material: blood. This rearrangement joins TRBV29-1 to TRBJ1-1, with 10 bases fitting TRBD1. The receptor was derived from a man in his forties or fifties in good health. DNA of the CDR3: TGCAGCGTTGAAGTGGGACAGGGGATTGAAGCTTTCTTT. Translation gives CSVEVGQGIEAFF.